This TCR beta chain emerged from a study of T cells in Graves' hyperthyroidism and ophthalmopathy. The CDR3 has 16 amino acids. Germline V gene sequence: CDR1 KGHSH, CDR2 LQKENI. V gave up 4 bases and J gave up 3 bases; unmatched junction bases: 8. The source material, RNA transcripts, was used to amplify TCR beta CDR3 regions. The primer set for the first-round RT-PCR of the TCR CDR3 was HTBI. MiXCR, run by TCRdb on the multiplex PCR reads, gives a single entry per CDR3 protein. The sample carries about 410,000 distinct CDR3 sequences, roughly 14% recorded once. This clonotype was detected only a few times.

The rearrangement joins TRBV18 to TRBJ2-7; TRBD1 matches 11 bases. Sequencing was done on a sample of blood. The clonotype comes from a man younger than 35 with Graves' ophthalmopathy. CDR3 sequence reads: CASSLGQGAISYEQYF. As DNA, the CDR3 is TGTGCCAGCTCACTTGGACAGGGGGCTATCAGCTACGAGCAGTACTTC.